This TCR beta chain is from a study of shared T cell receptors in the human thymus. Measured with immunoSEQ multiplex PCR; TCRdb has only the in-frame clones, and not every one. The data show under 850,000 clones, around nine tenths seen once. The CDR3 has 15 amino acids. Losses at the gene ends were 4 bases for V and 4 bases for J; bases not matched to a gene: 8. The germline V gene encodes CDR1 MGHRA and CDR2 YSYEKL. This sample was also put to use in a study of human thymus T cells. As that report states: Serving as donors were healthy Finnish infants, each of whom was having open corrective surgery for congenital heart defects. The thymus was resected at corrective cardiac surgery. Apparent bias marked the V and J gene usage of thymic and blood repertoires. Related research described strongly overlapping thymic repertoires in unrelated people.

The chain carries TRBV4-1 and TRBJ2-7; 9 bases fit TRBD2. The sequence derives from a boy in the first two years of life with a congenital heart defect. What was sequenced was thymocytes. In DNA form, the CDR3 reads TGCGCCAGCAGCCCCGACTATAGCGGGGGATACGAGCAGTACTTC. Protein: CASSPDYSGGYEQYF.